The 17 T cell receptor beta chains below were found in one sample sequenced in a study of T cell changes during pregnancy in multiple sclerosis. The method was immunoSEQ multiplex PCR; TCRdb's version includes in-frame clones alone and lacks a portion of them. The sample lists 40,000 to 45,000 clones; roughly 89% were seen once. The sequences come from CD4+ T cells from peripheral blood mononuclear cells, collected in the first trimester of pregnancy. The receptors derive from a female donor with multiple sclerosis, enrolled in a pregnancy study.

The chain combines TRBV5-4 with TRBJ2-5; perhaps TRBD1 as D (5 bases). The J call may be in error: the DNA end matches TRBJ2-7 better. The CDR3 contains 14 residues. Germline CDR1 and CDR2: SGHNT and YYREEE (reference sequence). The CDR3 sequence: CASSSPQGYHEQYF. The CDR3 bases are TGTGCCAGCAGCTCCCCTCAGGGTTACCACGAGCAGTACTTC.

A few counts support this clone. The rearrangement uses TRBV10-1 and TRBJ2-2; the D gene is possibly TRBD2 (6 bases). The germline V gene encodes CDR1 WNHNN and CDR2 SYGVQD (reference sequence). Trimming took 3 bases from V and 6 from J, leaving 17 bases between them. This CDR3 comprises 16 residues. The CDR3 nucleotides are TGCGCCAGCAGTGAATTCCGGGCGGGGAAACCCGGGGAGCTGTTTTTT. Its protein is CASSEFRAGKPGELFF.

The J gene is TRBJ1-2, the V gene TRBV11-2; D not resolved. The V gene's germline CDR1 is SGHAT and CDR2 FQNNGV. This CDR3 comprises 12 residues. The V end was cut by 1 base, the J end by 8 bases, with 8 bases between. The CDR3 reads CASSLGLAGYTF. The CDR3 nucleotides read TGTGCCAGCAGCTTAGGACTAGCGGGCTACACCTTC.

This clone was seen once. The chain combines TRBV11-3 with TRBJ2-1; D not resolved. CDR1 and CDR2 (germline): SGHNT, YENEEA. V was cut by 4 bases and J by 9 bases, with 10 bases left in between. CDR3 size: 12 residues. As DNA, the CDR3 is TGTGCCAGCAGCTATAATGACTTTGAGCAGTTCTTC. It codes for CASSYNDFEQFF.

V usage is TRBV18 and J usage is TRBJ1-1; TRBD1 matches at 9 bases. The CDR3 covers 16 residues. From germline, CDR1 is KGHSH and CDR2 LQKENI. V was pared by 6 bases and J by 5 bases, with 13 bases of the junction left unmatched. CDR3 amino acids: CASSFNTGQGLTEAFF. CDR3 DNA: TGTGCCAGCTCCTTCAACACGGGACAGGGTTTAACTGAAGCTTTCTTT.

V gene TRBV5-5 combines with J gene TRBJ1-1; TRBD1 matches 12 bases. With 4 bases clipped from V and 4 bases from J, the junction kept 11 bases outside the gene matches. CDR3 length: 17 amino acids. The germline V gene encodes CDR1 SGHKS and CDR2 YYEKEE (reference sequence). The CDR3 coding sequence is TGTGCCAGCAGCCTTGGGGGGGGACAGGGGGCTGGCACTGAAGCTTTCTTT. It translates to CASSLGGGQGAGTEAFF.

The CDR3 loop reads CASSSRLAGGETQYF. The CDR3 DNA sequence: TGTGCCAGCAGTTCTCGACTAGCGGGAGGAGAGACCCAGTACTTC. The chain combines TRBV5-4 with TRBJ2-5; TRBD2 agrees at 13 bases. The CDR3 loop spans 15 amino acids. Germline trimming cut 5 bases from V and 4 bases from J; bases unmatched to any gene: 5. CDR1 and CDR2 from the germline V gene are SGHNT and YYREEE (reference sequence).

This clone came up once. The genes are TRBV6-1 and TRBJ2-2; unclear D gene. From germline, CDR1 is MNHNS and CDR2 SASEGT. V lost 4 bases to trimming and J lost 6 bases, with 9 bases between them. This CDR3 has 13 residues. CDR3 sequence reads: CASSVSVAGELFF. CDR3 DNA: TGTGCCAGCAGTGTTAGTGTGGCCGGGGAGCTGTTTTTT.

The rearrangement links TRBV7-7 to TRBJ2-3, with 7 bases lining up with TRBD1. The V gene end was trimmed by 5 bases and the J gene end by 5 bases; junction bases not matched to a gene: 7. The CDR3 is 14 residues long. Germline-derived CDR1 and CDR2 are SSHAT and FNYEAQ (reference sequence). CDR3: CASSLRGSEDTQYF. CDR3 coding DNA: TGTGCCAGCAGCCTCAGGGGGAGTGAAGATACGCAGTATTTT.

This clone was counted a few times. The CDR3 loop is CASSDPEPQHF. CDR3 bases: TGTGCCAGCAGTGACCCGGAGCCCCAGCATTTT. The gene calls are TRBV2 and TRBJ1-5; D remains ambiguous. Per the germline V gene, CDR1 is SNHLY and CDR2 is FYNNEI. Trimming removed 3 bases at V and 8 bases at J, with 5 bases between. CDR3 length: 11 amino acids.

The gene calls are TRBV20-1 and TRBJ1-2; D perhaps matches TRBD1 (6 bases). V was cut by 3 bases and J by 8 bases, with 10 bases left in between. Germline V gives CDR1 DFQATT, CDR2 SNEGSKA (reference sequence). The CDR3 consists of 11 residues. CDR3 coding DNA: TGCAGTGCTAGTCACAGGGTCGGCTACACCTTC. Protein sequence: CSASHRVGYTF.

The CDR3 nucleotides read TGTGCCAGCAGCTCCGGAGGGGCTAGCGGGAACCCCCTTTACGAGCAGTACTTC. It is translated as CASSSGGASGNPLYEQYF. The chain carries TRBV28 and TRBJ2-7; 9 bases match TRBD2. In germline, CDR1 is MDHEN, CDR2 SYDVKM. The CDR3 loop spans 18 amino acids. V shed 6 bases and J 4 bases; nucleotides not matched to a gene: 19.

The genes are TRBV6-5 and TRBJ1-2; no reliable D call. Germline CDR1 MNHEY, CDR2 SVGAGI. The CDR3 is 16 residues long. With 0 bases removed from V and 2 bases from J, the gap between germline ends came to 13 bases. In DNA, the CDR3 is TGTGCCAGCAGTTACTCAGCGGGAAGAGGAAACTATGGCTACACCTTC. Protein sequence: CASSYSAGRGNYGYTF.

This chain links TRBV10-3 with TRBJ1-5; TRBD1 matches at 9 bases. CDR1 is ENHRY, CDR2 SYGVKD, per germline. The CDR3 has 14 amino acids. The V and J ends lost 4 bases and 9 bases, in that order; junction bases with no gene match: 7. As DNA, the CDR3 is TGTGCCATCAGTGGACAGGGGGATTCGCGGCCCCAGCATTTT. Translation gives CAISGQGDSRPQHF.

The chain carries TRBV7-3 and TRBJ1-1, with D hard to call. V lost 4 bases and J lost 7, with 16 bases in between. CDR3 length equals 14 residues. Germline assignment: CDR1 SGHTA and CDR2 FQGTGA. The CDR3 region is CASSSLAGKSEAFF. The DNA of the CDR3 is TGTGCCAGCAGCTCGCTAGCGGGGAAAAGTGAAGCTTTCTTT.

V usage is TRBV4-2 and J usage is TRBJ1-3, with a weak D call TRBD1 (5 bases). In germline, CDR1 is LGHNA, CDR2 YNFKEQ. The CDR3 extends over 13 amino acids. Between the trimmed V and J ends, which lost 2 bases and 3 bases, there was a span of 5 bases. The CDR3, as DNA: TGTGCCAGCAGCCAACAGGGTGGAAACACCATATATTTT. Translation gives CASSQQGGNTIYF.

The chain couples TRBV6-5 to TRBJ2-5; D gene uncertain. Germline CDR1 MNHEY, CDR2 SVGAGI. This CDR3 contains 12 residues. V lost 8 bases and J 2 bases, leaving 9 bases between the germline ends. CDR3 in DNA: TGTGCCAGCTCGAGGTCTCAAGAGACCCAGTACTTC. This encodes CASSRSQETQYF.